The 23 T cell receptor beta chains presented below share a single source sample, sequenced in a study of Graves' ophthalmopathy and Graves' hyperthyroidism. The authors amplified TCR beta CDR3 regions, and they did so from RNA transcripts for repertoire sequencing. The first-round RT-PCR employed HTBI primers together with the Qiagen OneStep RT-PCR kit. A multiplex PCR was then performed as the second round. TCRdb re-derived calls from the multiplex PCR reads in MiXCR, one entry per CDR3 protein. Here the sample spans roughly 500,000 distinct CDR3 sequences, approximately 14% being singletons. The sequenced material came from blood. All receptors come from a woman younger than 45 with Graves' ophthalmopathy.

Many counts were recorded for this clonotype. This chain links TRBV18 with TRBJ2-7; 7 bases line up with TRBD2. This CDR3 region has 13 residues. The germline gives CDR1 KGHSH, CDR2 LQKENI. V was pared by 1 base and J by 6 bases, with 3 bases of the junction left unmatched. The CDR3 nucleotides read TGTGCCAGCTCACCACGCGCGGGAGTCGAGCAGTACTTC. This sequence encodes CASSPRAGVEQYF.

This clonotype was observed many times. V and J are TRBV29-1 and TRBJ1-2; D call uncertain. Between the trimmed V and J ends, which lost 6 bases and 8 bases, there was a span of 13 bases. Germline V gives CDR1 SQVTM, CDR2 ANQGSEA. This CDR3 comprises 11 residues. CDR3: CSVQLVAGYTF. In DNA, the CDR3 is TGCAGCGTCCAACTCGTTGCAGGCTACACCTTC.

This clonotype was counted at least ten times. This chain joins TRBV14 and TRBJ1-2, with unresolved D. The CDR3 is 14 amino acids. The V gene's germline CDR1 is SGHDN and CDR2 FVKESK. V was clipped by 0 bases and J by 4 bases, with 9 bases between them. CDR3 DNA sequence: TGTGCCAGCAGCCAAGATTCGGTCCTCTATGGCTACACCTTC. Encoded protein: CASSQDSVLYGYTF.

Many counts were recorded for this clonotype. The chain links TRBV7-9 to TRBJ1-5; 8 bases map to TRBD1. The germline gives CDR1 SEHNR, CDR2 FQNEAQ (reference sequence). The CDR3 loop spans 14 amino acids. Trimming cost V 5 bases and J 5 bases; bases outside gene matches: 5. In DNA form, the CDR3 reads TGTGCCAGCAGCCCCCAACAGGGGGATCAGCCCCAGCATTTT. Protein product: CASSPQQGDQPQHF.

This clonotype showed up many times. The CDR3 loop reads CSAIVGQETQYF. Written as DNA, the CDR3 is TGCAGTGCTATCGTAGGGCAAGAGACCCAGTACTTC. The chain uses TRBV20-1 and TRBJ2-5; D is unclear. Germline V lookup: CDR1 DFQATT, CDR2 SNEGSKA (reference sequence). The CDR3 is 12 amino acids. Trimming stripped 4 bases from V and 2 bases from J, with 8 bases between.

The chain links TRBV20-1 to TRBJ2-5; D may be TRBD2 (7 bases). The CDR3 runs to 17 residues. Trimming removed 0 bases from V and 5 bases from J, with 22 bases in between. Germline V gives CDR1 DFQATT, CDR2 SNEGSKA (reference sequence). The CDR3 DNA is TGCAGTGCTAGAGACCCTCCGGGTGGCGGGGGCGTGGAGACCCAGTACTTC. It yields the protein CSARDPPGGGGVETQYF.

This clonotype was detected many times. The rearrangement joins TRBV28 to TRBJ2-2; D is undetermined. CDR1 is MDHEN, CDR2 SYDVKM, per germline. V shed 2 bases and J shed 6 bases, with 7 bases lying between them. The CDR3 totals 13 residues. The CDR3 here is CASSLMMAGELFF. DNA for the CDR3: TGTGCCAGCAGTTTAATGATGGCCGGGGAGCTGTTTTTT.

This clonotype was observed many times. The V gene is TRBV5-1, the J gene TRBJ2-2, with TRBD1 matching 10 bases. Germline V CDR1 and CDR2: SGHRS, YFSETQ. This CDR3 has 14 residues. V lost 4 bases and J lost 7; bases outside the gene matches: 4. This CDR3 is CASSEGQGSGELFF. CDR3 DNA: TGCGCCAGCAGCGAGGGACAGGGGAGCGGGGAGCTGTTTTTT.

Comment on this clonotype: This may come from a read error, since a much larger clone is one base off. The conserved final phenylalanine or tryptophan is absent from the CDR3, which likely points to a read error. The gene calls are TRBV7-9 and TRBJ2-7; 9 positions match TRBD1. Germline assignment: CDR1 SEHNR and CDR2 FQNEAQ (reference sequence). V shed 6 bases and J 6 bases; nucleotides not matched to a gene: 6. The CDR3 totals 13 residues. The CDR3 region has the DNA TGTGCCAGCAGTCGGACAGGGGTCGGCGAGCAGTACTAC. Protein product: CASSRTGVGEQYY.

At least ten counts were recorded for this clonotype. This chain joins TRBV6-1 and TRBJ1-1, with D hard to call. Trimming took off 6 bases at V and 3 bases at J, with 14 bases between the two ends. The length of the CDR3 is 14 residues. Germline values: CDR1 MNHNS, CDR2 SASEGT. CDR3 coding DNA: TGTGCCAGCAGAAGGGCGCTAGCGGACACTGAAGCTTTCTTT. Its protein product is CASRRALADTEAFF.

At least ten counts were recorded for this clonotype. This chain links TRBV10-3 with TRBJ2-2; D is unclear. This CDR3 contains 14 residues. CDR1 and CDR2 from the germline V gene are ENHRY and SYGVKD. Trimming pared 7 bases from V and 3 bases from J, leaving 12 bases between. CDR3 in DNA: TGTGCCATCACCCCCGAACGATACACCGGGGAGCTGTTTTTT. Its protein product is CAITPERYTGELFF.

This clonotype has at least ten counts. This chain joins TRBV7-9 and TRBJ1-2, with D perhaps matching TRBD1 (5 bases). Germline values: CDR1 SEHNR, CDR2 FQNEAQ (reference sequence). CDR3 length equals 15 residues. Trimming cost V 0 bases and J 5 bases, with 13 bases left between them. The CDR3 coding sequence is TGTGCCAGCAGCTTAGCGCCGGGACGGGGTTATGGCTACACCTTC. This sequence encodes CASSLAPGRGYGYTF. Complete variable domain (other parts from reference TRBV7-9 and TRBJ1-2): DTGVSQNPRHKITKRGQNVTFRCDPISEHNRLYWYRQTLGQGPEFLTYFQNEAQLEKSRLLSDRFSAERPKGSFSTLEIQRTEQGDSAMYLCASSLAPGRGYGYTFGSGTRLTVV.

A few counts support this clonotype. This sequence joins TRBV29-1 and TRBJ1-1; D is ambiguous. Germline CDR1 and CDR2: SQVTM and ANQGSEA. This CDR3 is built from 12 residues. V dropped 4 bases and J dropped 3 bases, with 9 bases sitting between them. This CDR3 reads CSVVRGYTEAFF. CDR3 bases: TGCAGCGTTGTACGCGGTTACACTGAAGCTTTCTTT.

This clonotype was recorded many times. CDR3 DNA: TGTGCCAGCAGTTCTTCCCAGGGGTACGCCGGGGAGCTGTTTTTT. Translating gives CASSSSQGYAGELFF. The chain joins TRBV6-5 to TRBJ2-2; D is possibly TRBD1 (6 bases). CDR1 and CDR2 from the germline V gene are MNHEY and SVGAGI. V shed 4 bases and J shed 6 bases, with 15 bases lying between them. This CDR3 is 15 amino acids long.

In this sample, this clonotype turned up a few times. The chain carries TRBV6-5 and TRBJ2-7, with 7 bases aligning to TRBD1. The CDR3 is made up of 15 amino acids. Germline trimming cut 4 bases from V and 4 bases from J; bases unmatched to any gene: 10. Per the germline V gene, CDR1 is MNHEY and CDR2 is SVGAGI. DNA of the CDR3: TGTGCCAGCAGTTCGCCGGGACAGACGACTTACGAGCAGTACTTC. Translated: CASSSPGQTTYEQYF.

At least ten counts were recorded for this clonotype. J is TRBJ1-2 and V is TRBV29-1; D gene unclear. The ends were cut back, 6 bases at V and 3 bases at J, with 11 bases in the middle. This CDR3 has 12 amino acids. CDR1 and CDR2 from the germline V gene are SQVTM and ANQGSEA. Written as DNA, the CDR3 is TGCAGCGTAAACCACTGGGACTATGGCTACACCTTC. This encodes CSVNHWDYGYTF.

Note on this clonotype: A much more abundant neighbour one base away suggests this may be a read error. The chain uses TRBV6-1 and TRBJ1-6, with D possibly matching TRBD1 (5 bases). CDR3 length equals 13 residues. From germline, CDR1 is MNHNS and CDR2 SASEGT. For the CDR3, the DNA is TGTGCCGGAACACAGGAACCCAATTCACACCTCCACTTT. This translates into CAGTQEPNSHLHF.

With respect to this clonotype: A much larger clone differs by one base, so this may be a read error. The rearrangement links TRBV12-3 or TRBV12-4 to TRBJ1-1; a weak D match, TRBD1 (5 bases). The CDR3 spans 13 residues. Trimming took off 3 bases at V and 7 bases at J, with 12 bases between the two ends. The CDR3: CASSFGWGGEAFF. CDR3 coding DNA: TGTGCCAGCAGTTTCGGCTGGGGGGGTGAAGCTTTCTTT.

In this sample, this clonotype turned up a few times. The rearrangement links TRBV2 to TRBJ2-2, with TRBD1 as a possible D gene (5 bases). V was pared by 1 base and J by 1 base, with 7 bases between. The CDR3 contains 15 residues. The germline CDR1 and CDR2 sequences are SNHLY and FYNNEI. The CDR3 DNA reads TGTGCCAGCAGTGAAGGGACACTGAACACCGGGGAGCTGTTTTTT. Amino acid sequence: CASSEGTLNTGELFF.

Many counts were recorded for this clonotype. V gene TRBV6-1 combines with J gene TRBJ2-5, with TRBD1 matching 8 bases. This CDR3 region has 16 residues. Per the germline V gene, CDR1 is MNHNS and CDR2 is SASEGT. With 3 bases clipped from V and 4 bases from J, the junction kept 10 bases outside the gene matches. The CDR3 loop reads CASSDTGQGMGETQYF. CDR3 nucleotides: TGTGCCAGCAGTGATACCGGACAGGGAATGGGAGAGACCCAGTACTTC.

This clonotype was observed many times. The genes are TRBV20-1 and TRBJ2-5; no definite D call. Germline-derived CDR1 and CDR2 are DFQATT and SNEGSKA (reference sequence). The CDR3 totals 15 residues. The V end was cut by 3 bases, the J end by 2 bases, with 16 bases between. CDR3 residues: CSASLGSTWQETQYF. In DNA form, the CDR3 reads TGCAGTGCTAGCTTAGGGTCAACTTGGCAAGAGACCCAGTACTTC.

This clonotype was counted ten times or more. The V and J genes are TRBV20-1 and TRBJ2-5, with no clear D. CDR3 length: 13 residues. Germline V gene sequence: CDR1 DFQATT, CDR2 SNEGSKA (reference sequence). V was shortened by 5 bases and J by 4 bases, with 14 bases between the two germline ends. CDR3 loop: CSAFRQGRETQYF. Here the CDR3 DNA reads TGCAGTGCTTTCCGACAAGGTCGAGAGACCCAGTACTTC.

This clonotype was seen repeatedly, ten times or more. The CDR3 region is CSVVGHTEAFF. The CDR3 DNA follows: TGCAGCGTTGTTGGACACACTGAAGCTTTCTTT. The chain is built from TRBV29-1 and TRBJ1-1; the D is unclear. The CDR3 has 11 amino acids. The V gene lost 4 bases and the J gene lost 3 bases, with 6 bases spanning the gap. Germline V gene data show CDR1 as SQVTM and CDR2 as ANQGSEA.